A single sample is the source of the 7 T cell receptor beta chains below, sequenced in a study of blood T cell repertoires in COVID-19. Measured with immunoSEQ multiplex PCR; TCRdb has only the in-frame clones, and not every one. Among 200,000 to 250,000 clones listed, 80% were seen once. The sample comprised peripheral blood. Source of these receptors: a woman between 65 and 79 years old with acute or convalescent COVID-19.

This chain uses TRBV6-5 with TRBJ1-5, with D perhaps matching TRBD1 (6 bases). The CDR3 runs to 14 residues. V was shortened by 2 bases and J by 7 bases, with 12 bases between the two germline ends. Germline V gene lookup returns CDR1 MNHEY and CDR2 SVGAGI. The CDR3 loop is CASSYAGGVQPQHF. The CDR3 nucleotides are TGTGCCAGCAGTTACGCGGGGGGCGTCCAGCCCCAGCATTTT.

The CDR3 bases are TGTGCCAGCAGCTCTTCCCAGACGCTAGCGGGGGCTACTAGCGGGGCGTACAATGAGCAGTTCTTC. Amino acid sequence: CASSSSQTLAGATSGAYNEQFF. V is TRBV9 and J is TRBJ2-1, with TRBD2 matching over 10 bases. J was trimmed by 4 bases and V by 4 bases; bases with no gene match: 26. The CDR3 runs 22 residues. Looked up from germline, CDR1 is SGDLS and CDR2 is YYNGEE.

The chain is built from TRBV13 and TRBJ1-2; TRBD1 is a possible D gene (6 bases). Germline CDR1 and CDR2: PRHDT and FYEKMQ (reference sequence). Trimming took 5 bases from V and 4 from J, leaving 14 bases between them. The CDR3 has 14 residues. CDR3 nucleotides: TGTGCCAGCAGCCCAGGACAGCTAGGCTATGGCTACACCTTC. The encoded protein is CASSPGQLGYGYTF.

This rearrangement joins TRBV6-1 to TRBJ2-5; 10 bases align to TRBD1. The V gene end was trimmed by 3 bases and the J gene end by 5 bases; junction bases not matched to a gene: 3. The CDR3 contains 14 residues. Germline CDR1 MNHNS, CDR2 SASEGT. CDR3 sequence: CASSETGGRETQYF. The DNA of the CDR3 is TGTGCCAGCAGTGAGACAGGGGGCAGGGAGACCCAGTACTTC.

V usage is TRBV5-1 and J usage is TRBJ2-2; D is perhaps TRBD1 (6 bases). CDR3 length: 16 amino acids. Germline V gives CDR1 SGHRS, CDR2 YFSETQ. With 4 bases removed from V and 0 bases from J, the gap between germline ends came to 13 bases. The CDR3 spells CASSPQTGTNTGELFF. CDR3 bases: TGCGCCAGCAGCCCCCAAACAGGGACGAACACCGGGGAGCTGTTTTTT. The complete variable domain, with remaining parts taken from reference TRBV5-1 and TRBJ2-2, reads KAGVTQTPRYLIKTRGQQVTLSCSPISGHRSVSWYQQTPGQGLQFLFEYFSETQRNKGNFPGRFSGRQFSNSRSEMNVSTLELGDSALYLCASSPQTGTNTGELFFGEGSRLTVL.

The CDR3 DNA reads TGTGCCAGCAGTTTAAGGGGGTATCTGTCAGATTATGGCTACACCTTC. It specifies CASSLRGYLSDYGYTF. The gene calls are TRBV27 and TRBJ1-2; D perhaps matches TRBD1 (6 bases). Germline V CDR1 and CDR2: MNHEY, SMNVEV (reference sequence). This CDR3 region has 16 residues. Trimming cost V 2 bases and J 5 bases, with 18 bases left between them.

The chain combines TRBV7-2 with TRBJ2-2, with a tentative D call TRBD1 (5 bases). This CDR3 has 14 amino acids. The V end lost 5 bases, the J end lost 4 bases, and 11 bases lay between the germline ends. From germline, CDR1 is SGHTA and CDR2 FQGNSA. The CDR3 here is CASSEYRLTGELFF. CDR3 bases: TGTGCCAGCAGCGAGTACAGGCTCACCGGGGAGCTGTTTTTT.